One and the same sample provided the 21 T cell receptor beta chains below, sequenced in a study of T-cell memory formation after mild COVID-19. One entry per CDR3 protein results from TCRdb running MiXCR on the 5' RACE reads. The sample contains nearly 110,000 distinct CDR3 sequences, over 15% of which appear only once. What was sequenced was PBMCs or a T cell subset sorted from them (not recorded which). The receptors derive from an adult woman who had mild COVID-19 (a few samples of this study predate the infection). Cell type and time point are not known.

The chain joins TRBV7-9 to TRBJ1-1, with 12 bases identical to TRBD1. This CDR3 region has 16 residues. Germline V gene lookup returns CDR1 SEHNR and CDR2 FQNEAQ (reference sequence). J lost 1 base, V lost 5 bases, and 5 bases had no gene match. The DNA for the CDR3 is TGTGCCAGCAGCCCTGGGACAGGGGGCTGGAACACTGAAGCTTTCTTT. Translated: CASSPGTGGWNTEAFF.

The chain combines TRBV7-9 with TRBJ2-1; weak D call: TRBD1 (5 bases). There are 15 residues in the CDR3. Looked up from germline, CDR1 is SEHNR and CDR2 is FQNEAQ (reference sequence). Deletions cut 5 bases from V and 7 bases from J, with 18 bases between. The CDR3 DNA follows: TGTGCCAGCAGCGTGACAGTCCCCATAATGAATGAGCAGTTCTTC. This encodes CASSVTVPIMNEQFF.

This clonotype has a handful of counts. V gene TRBV27 combines with J gene TRBJ2-7; D remains ambiguous. The CDR3 runs to 16 residues. Germline V gene sequence: CDR1 MNHEY, CDR2 SMNVEV (reference sequence). Trimming stripped 1 base from V and 2 bases from J, with 15 bases between. The CDR3, as DNA: TGTGCCAGCAGTTTATATCCTGGCAGGCCCCCCTACGAGCAGTACTTC. It encodes CASSLYPGRPPYEQYF.

This chain connects TRBV12-3 or TRBV12-4 to TRBJ2-7; 8 bases line up with TRBD2. The CDR3 consists of 15 residues. Trimming took 1 base from V and 3 from J; bases not matched to a gene: 5. The CDR3 loop reads CASSLEERESYEQYF. The CDR3 DNA reads TGTGCCAGCAGTTTAGAGGAGCGGGAGAGCTACGAGCAGTACTTC.

This clonotype came up a few times. The chain links TRBV29-1 to TRBJ2-5; TRBD2 is a possible D gene (5 bases). The CDR3 spans 18 residues. Germline CDR1 and CDR2: SQVTM and ANQGSEA. V was clipped by 0 bases and J by 0 bases, with 20 bases between them. CDR3 amino acids: CSVEDPLAGFAYQETQYF. The CDR3 bases are TGCAGCGTTGAAGATCCCCTGGCGGGCTTTGCGTACCAAGAGACCCAGTACTTC.

This clonotype was recorded many times. The chain joins TRBV15 to TRBJ2-1; D could derive from TRBD1 or TRBD2 (5 bases each). The V end was cut by 4 bases, the J end by 3 bases, with 22 bases between. The V gene's germline CDR1 is LNHNV and CDR2 YYDKDF (reference sequence). This CDR3 has 18 amino acids. The CDR3 bases are TGTGCCACCAGCACCCCCAAGGGGACGTTGCAGGTCTACAATGAGCAGTTCTTC. This sequence encodes CATSTPKGTLQVYNEQFF.

The chain uses TRBV4-2 and TRBJ2-1, with D uncertain. CDR3 length equals 16 residues. Germline CDR1 reads LGHNA; CDR2 reads YNFKEQ. The germline V and J ends were trimmed by 0 bases and 0 bases, with 9 bases remaining between them. CDR3 sequence (DNA): TGTGCCAGCAGCCAAGATGGGGTAGACTCCTACAATGAGCAGTTCTTC. It yields the protein CASSQDGVDSYNEQFF.

This clonotype was seen a handful of times. This chain joins TRBV6-2 or TRBV6-3 and TRBJ1-1; D gene uncertain. V shed 5 bases and J shed 6 bases, with 10 bases lying between them. There are 12 residues in the CDR3. In germline, CDR1 is MNHEY, CDR2 SVGEGT. CDR3 DNA: TGTGCCAGCAGTATCGGGTTCCCTGAAGCTTTCTTT. Its translation: CASSIGFPEAFF.

This clonotype came up a few times. This chain links TRBV13 with TRBJ1-2, with D unclear. There are 13 residues in the CDR3. Germline V CDR1 and CDR2: PRHDT, FYEKMQ (reference sequence). Trimming shortened V by 4 bases and J by 7 bases, and 13 bases separated the two germline ends. For the CDR3, the DNA is TGTGCCAGCAGCTCGACCGTCTCGGGTGGCTACACCTTC. As protein: CASSSTVSGGYTF.

This chain connects TRBV4-1 to TRBJ2-7, with D possibly TRBD1 on 6 matching bases. Germline-derived CDR1 and CDR2 are MGHRA and YSYEKL. This CDR3 region has 15 residues. The ends were cut back, 0 bases at V and 5 bases at J, with 14 bases in the middle. The CDR3 DNA reads as TGCGCCAGCAGCCAAGAGGGCAGGGGAGTCAACGAGCAGTACTTC. It encodes CASSQEGRGVNEQYF.

This chain connects TRBV5-1 to TRBJ2-7, with D possibly TRBD2 on 6 matching bases. CDR1 and CDR2 (germline): SGHRS, YFSETQ. CDR3 length: 15 residues. The V and J ends lost 7 bases and 2 bases respectively, with 19 bases between them. The CDR3 DNA sequence: TGCGCCAGCGACCCGGTCGGTAGCGGAACCTACGAGCAGTACTTC. It codes for CASDPVGSGTYEQYF.

This rearrangement joins TRBV5-1 to TRBJ1-1; no clear D. Trimming left V 0 bases short and J 5 bases short, with 8 bases between. CDR3 length: 13 residues. The germline V gene has CDR1 SGHRS and CDR2 YFSETQ. CDR3 protein: CASSLEEETEAFF. The CDR3 nucleotides read TGCGCCAGCAGCTTGGAGGAGGAGACTGAAGCTTTCTTT.

This clonotype was counted a few times. The gene calls are TRBV24-1 and TRBJ2-5, with TRBD1 identical over 7 bases. The CDR3 has 14 residues. V lost 9 bases and J lost 5; bases outside the gene matches: 11. In germline, CDR1 is KGHDR, CDR2 SFDVKD. The CDR3 region has the DNA TGTGCCACCTCGGGCAGGGGGAGTTATGAGACCCAGTACTTC. Protein sequence: CATSGRGSYETQYF.

This clonotype was seen only a few times. CDR3 sequence reads: CASSTYEQYF. The CDR3 nucleotides are TGTGCCAGCAGTACCTACGAGCAGTACTTC. This chain connects TRBV6-1 to TRBJ2-7, with no clear D. V was clipped by 5 bases and J by 2 bases, with 1 base between them. CDR3 size: 10 residues. Germline assignment: CDR1 MNHNS and CDR2 SASEGT.

The CDR3 DNA sequence: TGTGCCAGCAGCCAAGAAGTCGTGGTAGCGGGGGGCTACAATGAGCAGTTCTTC. Translated: CASSQEVVVAGGYNEQFF. The J gene is TRBJ2-1, the V gene TRBV3-1, with TRBD2 identical over 10 bases. Germline V gene data show CDR1 as LGHDT and CDR2 as YNNKEL (reference sequence). CDR3 length: 18 residues. V dropped 0 bases and J dropped 3; count of bases not matched to a gene: 8.

The chain is built from TRBV24-1 and TRBJ1-1; D remains unclear. Trimming removed 2 bases from V and 7 bases from J, with 7 bases in between. CDR1 is KGHDR and CDR2 is SFDVKD in the germline V gene. CDR3 size: 12 residues. The CDR3 nucleotides read TGTGCCACCAGTGATTACGGAGTTGAAGCTTTCTTT. The encoded protein is CATSDYGVEAFF.

This clonotype was detected only a few times. V usage is TRBV9 and J usage is TRBJ1-2, with TRBD1 as a possible D gene (5 bases). V dropped 6 bases and J dropped 7 bases, with 13 bases sitting between them. Germline V gene sequence: CDR1 SGDLS, CDR2 YYNGEE. The CDR3 has 12 residues. The CDR3 loop is CASTGIGGGYTF. The CDR3 bases are TGTGCCAGCACGGGTATCGGGGGTGGCTACACCTTC. The full variable domain, in which reference TRBV9 and TRBJ1-2 provide the parts outside the CDR3, is DSGVTQTPKHLITATGQRVTLRCSPRSGDLSVYWYQQSLDQGLQFLIQYYNGEERAKGNILERFSAQQFPDLHSELNLSSLELGDSALYFCASTGIGGGYTFGSGTRLTVV.

J is TRBJ2-1 and V is TRBV20-1, with 7 bases matching TRBD2. The ends lost 3 bases at V and 8 bases at J; junction bases unmatched: 16. This CDR3 has 16 residues. Germline lookup yields CDR1 DFQATT and CDR2 SNEGSKA (reference sequence). For the CDR3, the DNA is TGCAGTGCTAGTATGGGCCCGGGGGGACCGGGGGATGAGCAGTTCTTC. This encodes CSASMGPGGPGDEQFF.

This chain joins TRBV9 and TRBJ2-7; D possibly corresponds to TRBD2 (6 bases). The CDR3 has 14 residues. Trimming took 3 bases from V and 2 from J, leaving 12 bases between them. The germline V gene has CDR1 SGDLS and CDR2 YYNGEE. CDR3 residues: CASSGRDSTYEQYF. CDR3 DNA sequence: TGTGCCAGCAGCGGCCGGGACTCGACCTACGAGCAGTACTTC.

This clonotype was detected only a few times. The J gene is TRBJ1-1, the V gene TRBV12-3 or TRBV12-4; D not certain. V shed 7 bases and J shed 4 bases, with 13 bases lying between them. The length of the CDR3 is 13 residues. This chain's CDR3 is CASTPPGSTEAFF. Written as DNA, the CDR3 is TGTGCCAGCACCCCCCCCGGGAGCACTGAAGCTTTCTTT.

This clonotype has more than one count but fewer than ten. The chain couples TRBV12-3 or TRBV12-4 to TRBJ1-1, with D unclear. This CDR3 comprises 13 residues. V lost 6 bases to trimming and J lost 2 bases, with 10 bases between them. Here the CDR3 DNA reads TGTGCCAGCAGCCCGACTCCCAACACTGAAGCTTTCTTT. Protein: CASSPTPNTEAFF.